This T cell receptor beta chain was observed in a study of shared clonotypes between healthy human individuals. The assay was immunoSEQ multiplex PCR, and TCRdb's table has in-frame clones only and misses some. The repertoire consists of some 900,000 clones, with over 60% occurring once and the leading ten covering about 1.5%. CDR1 is MNHEY and CDR2 is SMNVEV in the germline V gene (reference sequence). Trimming cost V 10 bases and J 0 bases, with 0 bases left between them. The CDR3 runs 10 residues. Findings and limits, study-wide: Among the subsets, naive ones generally showed larger estimated richness than memory ones. A few donors shared 4.5% to 6.5% of their naive CD4 clonotypes.

This clone was recorded only once. Its antigen remains unknown. This sequence joins TRBV27 and TRBJ1-4; no firm D call. Sequenced: memory CD4+ T cells sorted from blood. Indicated subset: CD45RA-negative fraction. The source of this sequence is a man between 18 and 29 years old in good health. DNA of the CDR3: TGTGCCACAACTAATGAAAAACTGTTTTTT. It codes for CATTNEKLFF.